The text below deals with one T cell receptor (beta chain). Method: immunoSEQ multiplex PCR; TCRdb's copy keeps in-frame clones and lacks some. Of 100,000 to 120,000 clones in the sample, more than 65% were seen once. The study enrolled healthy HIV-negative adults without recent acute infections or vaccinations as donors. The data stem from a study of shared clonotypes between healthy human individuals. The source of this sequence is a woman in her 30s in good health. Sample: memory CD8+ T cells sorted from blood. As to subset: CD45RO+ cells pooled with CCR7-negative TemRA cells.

The CDR3, as DNA: TGCGCCAGCAGGGAGGGCAGGGGGTCAAATCAGCCCCAGCATTTT. Translation gives CASREGRGSNQPQHF. The rearrangement uses TRBV10-2 and TRBJ1-5; 7 positions agree with TRBD1. The J segment lost 4 bases and the V segment lost 6 bases, leaving 9 bases of the junction unmatched. Germline V gene data show CDR1 as WSHSY and CDR2 as SAAADI. This CDR3 is 15 amino acids long.